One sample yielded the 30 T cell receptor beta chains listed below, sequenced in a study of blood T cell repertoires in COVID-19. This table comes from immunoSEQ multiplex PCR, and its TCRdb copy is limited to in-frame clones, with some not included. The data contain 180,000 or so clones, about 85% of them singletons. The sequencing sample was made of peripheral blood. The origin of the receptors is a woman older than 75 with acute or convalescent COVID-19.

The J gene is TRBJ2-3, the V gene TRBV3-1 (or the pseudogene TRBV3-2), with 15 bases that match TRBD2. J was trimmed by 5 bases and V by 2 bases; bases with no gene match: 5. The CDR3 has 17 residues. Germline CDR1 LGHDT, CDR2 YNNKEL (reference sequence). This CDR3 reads CASSQRTSGGAGDTQYF. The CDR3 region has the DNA TGTGCCAGCAGCCAAAGGACTAGCGGGGGGGCCGGAGATACGCAGTATTTT.

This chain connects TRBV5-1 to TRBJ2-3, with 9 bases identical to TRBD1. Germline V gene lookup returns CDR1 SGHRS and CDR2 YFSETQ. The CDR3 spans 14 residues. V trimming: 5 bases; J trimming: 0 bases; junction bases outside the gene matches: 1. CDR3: CASSDRGSTDTQYF. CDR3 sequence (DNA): TGCGCCAGCAGTGACAGGGGGAGCACAGATACGCAGTATTTT.

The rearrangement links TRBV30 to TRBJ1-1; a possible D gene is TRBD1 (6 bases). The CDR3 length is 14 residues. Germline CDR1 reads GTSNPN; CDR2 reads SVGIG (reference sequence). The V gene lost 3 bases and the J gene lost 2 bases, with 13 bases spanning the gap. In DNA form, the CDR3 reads TGTGCCTGGAGCCTTACAGGGACCAACACTGAAGCTTTCTTT. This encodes CAWSLTGTNTEAFF.

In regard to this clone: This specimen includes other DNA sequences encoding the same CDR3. CDR3 in DNA: TGCGCCAGCAGCTTGGGGCTAGCGGGCACAGATACGCAGTATTTT. This sequence encodes CASSLGLAGTDTQYF. The chain recombines TRBV5-1 with TRBJ2-3; 7 bases are shared with TRBD2. V was pared by 0 bases and J by 1 base, with 2 bases of the junction left unmatched. Germline loops: CDR1 SGHRS, CDR2 YFSETQ. The CDR3 extends over 15 amino acids.

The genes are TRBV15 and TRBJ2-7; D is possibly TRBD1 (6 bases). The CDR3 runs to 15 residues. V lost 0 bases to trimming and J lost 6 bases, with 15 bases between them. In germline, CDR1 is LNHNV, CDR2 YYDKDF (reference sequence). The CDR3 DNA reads TGTGCCACCAGCAGAGATCTACAGGGTACGGGCGAGCAGTACTTC. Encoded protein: CATSRDLQGTGEQYF.

The CDR3 loop reads CASSRDRWNTEAFF. The CDR3 DNA follows: TGTGCCAGCAGTAGGGACAGGTGGAACACTGAAGCTTTCTTT. This rearrangement joins TRBV5-4 to TRBJ1-1; 8 bases are shared with TRBD1. The germline V gene encodes CDR1 SGHNT and CDR2 YYREEE (reference sequence). V lost 5 bases and J lost 1; bases outside the gene matches: 4. This CDR3 region has 14 residues.

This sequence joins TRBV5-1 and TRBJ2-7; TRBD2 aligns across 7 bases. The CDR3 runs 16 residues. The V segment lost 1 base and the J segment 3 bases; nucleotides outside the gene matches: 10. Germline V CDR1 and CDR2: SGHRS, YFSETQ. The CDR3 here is CASSLSGGSEVYEQYF. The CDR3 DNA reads TGCGCCAGCAGCTTGAGCGGCGGGAGTGAGGTCTACGAGCAGTACTTC.

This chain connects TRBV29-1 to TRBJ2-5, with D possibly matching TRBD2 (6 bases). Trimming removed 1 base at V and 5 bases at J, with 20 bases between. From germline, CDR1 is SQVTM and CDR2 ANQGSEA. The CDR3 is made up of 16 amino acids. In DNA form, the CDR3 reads TGCAGCGTTGAAGGCTTTGGCGGAGGGGCCGGGGAGACCCAGTACTTC. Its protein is CSVEGFGGGAGETQYF.

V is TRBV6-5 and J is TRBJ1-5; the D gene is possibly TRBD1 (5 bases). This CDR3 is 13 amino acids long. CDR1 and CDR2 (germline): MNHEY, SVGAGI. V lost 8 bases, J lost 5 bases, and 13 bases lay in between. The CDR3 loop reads CASGGWEDQPQHF. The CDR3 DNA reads TGTGCCAGCGGGGGATGGGAGGATCAGCCCCAGCATTTT.

CDR3 nucleotide sequence: TGTGCCAGCAGTACAGACAGCTCTAGCACAGATACGCAGTATTTT. Its protein is CASSTDSSSTDTQYF. The chain recombines TRBV9 with TRBJ2-3, with D possibly matching TRBD1 (5 bases). This CDR3 comprises 15 residues. Trimming left V 5 bases short and J 0 bases short, with 13 bases between. Germline V gene lookup returns CDR1 SGDLS and CDR2 YYNGEE.

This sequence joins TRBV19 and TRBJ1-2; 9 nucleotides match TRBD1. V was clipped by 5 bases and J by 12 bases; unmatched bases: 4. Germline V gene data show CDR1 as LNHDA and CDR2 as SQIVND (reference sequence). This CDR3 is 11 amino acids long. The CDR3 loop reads CASSWTGAHTF. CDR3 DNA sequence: TGTGCCAGTAGTTGGACAGGGGCTCACACCTTC.

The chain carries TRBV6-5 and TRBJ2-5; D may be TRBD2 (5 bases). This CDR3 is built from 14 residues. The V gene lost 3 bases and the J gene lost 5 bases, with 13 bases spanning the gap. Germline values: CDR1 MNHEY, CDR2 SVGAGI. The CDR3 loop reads CASSYSPSRETQYF. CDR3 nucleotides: TGTGCCAGCAGTTATTCCCCTAGCCGGGAGACCCAGTACTTC.

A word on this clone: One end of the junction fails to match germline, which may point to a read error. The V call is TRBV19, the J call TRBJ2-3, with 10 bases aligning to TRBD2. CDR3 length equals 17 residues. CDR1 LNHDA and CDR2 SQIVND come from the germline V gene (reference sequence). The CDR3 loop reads CASTARGASGSIDTQYF. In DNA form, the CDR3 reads TGTGCCAGTACCGCCCGGGGGGCTAGCGGGAGCATAGATACGCAGTATTTT.

The CDR3 reads CASSPRDSQTTYEQYF. For the CDR3, the DNA is TGTGCCAGCAGCCCCCGCGACAGTCAAACTACTTACGAGCAGTACTTC. The chain uses TRBV21-1 and TRBJ2-7; no DNA check was done on the table's D call, TRBD1. TRBV21-1 corresponds to a pseudogene. The CDR3 length is 16 residues.

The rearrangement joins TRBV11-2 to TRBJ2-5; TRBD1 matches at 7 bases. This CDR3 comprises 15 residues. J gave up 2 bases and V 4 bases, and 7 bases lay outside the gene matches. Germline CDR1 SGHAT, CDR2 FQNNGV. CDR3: CASSSLRGQQETQYF. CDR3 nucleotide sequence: TGTGCCAGCAGCTCCTTAAGGGGACAGCAAGAGACCCAGTACTTC.

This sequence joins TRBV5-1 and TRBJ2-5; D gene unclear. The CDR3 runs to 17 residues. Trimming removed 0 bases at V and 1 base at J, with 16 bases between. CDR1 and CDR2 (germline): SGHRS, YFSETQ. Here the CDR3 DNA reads TGCGCCAGCAGCTTGGTGGGTAGCAGTTCCCTCCAAGAGACCCAGTACTTC. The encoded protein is CASSLVGSSSLQETQYF.

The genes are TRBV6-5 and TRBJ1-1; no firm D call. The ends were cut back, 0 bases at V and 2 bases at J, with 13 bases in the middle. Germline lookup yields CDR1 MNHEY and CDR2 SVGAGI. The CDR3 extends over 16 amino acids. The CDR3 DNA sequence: TGTGCCAGCAGTTACTCTCAGGTTAGGCAAAACACTGAAGCTTTCTTT. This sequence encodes CASSYSQVRQNTEAFF.

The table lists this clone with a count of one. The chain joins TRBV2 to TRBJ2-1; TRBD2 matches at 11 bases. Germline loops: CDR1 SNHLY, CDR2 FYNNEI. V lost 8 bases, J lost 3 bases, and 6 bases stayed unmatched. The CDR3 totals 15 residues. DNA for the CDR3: TGTGCCAGCTACCTTGGGACTAGCGGCTACAATGAGCAGTTCTTC. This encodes CASYLGTSGYNEQFF.

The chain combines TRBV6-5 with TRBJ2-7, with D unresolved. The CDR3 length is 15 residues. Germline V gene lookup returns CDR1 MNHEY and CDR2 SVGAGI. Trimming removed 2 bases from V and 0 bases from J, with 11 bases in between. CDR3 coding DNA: TGTGCCAGCAGTTACCTGTGGCCAAGCTCCTACGAGCAGTACTTC. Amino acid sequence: CASSYLWPSSYEQYF.

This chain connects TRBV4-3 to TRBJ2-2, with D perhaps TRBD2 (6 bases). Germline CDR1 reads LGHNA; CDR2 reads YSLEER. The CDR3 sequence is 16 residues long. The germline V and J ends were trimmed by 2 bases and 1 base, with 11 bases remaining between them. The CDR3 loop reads CASSQISGQNTGELFF. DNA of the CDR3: TGCGCCAGCAGCCAAATTAGCGGACAGAACACCGGGGAGCTGTTTTTT.

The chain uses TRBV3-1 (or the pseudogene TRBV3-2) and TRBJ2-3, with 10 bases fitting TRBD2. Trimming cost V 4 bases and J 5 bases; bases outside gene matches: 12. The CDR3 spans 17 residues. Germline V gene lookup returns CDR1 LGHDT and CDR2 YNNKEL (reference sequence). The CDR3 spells CASSLMPLAGVQDTQYF. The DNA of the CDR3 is TGTGCCAGCAGCCTGATGCCCCTAGCGGGAGTGCAAGATACGCAGTATTTT.

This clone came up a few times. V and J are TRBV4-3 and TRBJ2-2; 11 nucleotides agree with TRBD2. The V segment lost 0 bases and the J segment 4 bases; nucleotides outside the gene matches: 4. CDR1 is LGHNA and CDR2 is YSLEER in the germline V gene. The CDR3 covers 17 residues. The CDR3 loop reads CASSQEASGGITGELFF. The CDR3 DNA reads TGCGCCAGCAGCCAAGAGGCTAGCGGGGGGATCACCGGGGAGCTGTTTTTT.

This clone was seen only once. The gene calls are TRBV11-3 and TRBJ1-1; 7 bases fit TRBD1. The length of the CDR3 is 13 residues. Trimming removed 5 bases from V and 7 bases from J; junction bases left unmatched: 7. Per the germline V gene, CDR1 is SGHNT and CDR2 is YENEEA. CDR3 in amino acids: CASSPRQGGEAFF. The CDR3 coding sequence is TGTGCCAGCAGCCCAAGACAGGGAGGTGAAGCTTTCTTT.

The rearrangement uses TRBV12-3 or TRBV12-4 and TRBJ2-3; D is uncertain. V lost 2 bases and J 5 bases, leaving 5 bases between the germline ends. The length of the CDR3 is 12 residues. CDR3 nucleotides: TGTGCCAGCAGTTTATCTGTAGATACGCAGTATTTT. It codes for CASSLSVDTQYF.

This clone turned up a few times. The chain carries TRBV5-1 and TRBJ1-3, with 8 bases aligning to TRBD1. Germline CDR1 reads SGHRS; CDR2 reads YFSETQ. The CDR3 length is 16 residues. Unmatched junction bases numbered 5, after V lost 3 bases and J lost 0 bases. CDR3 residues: CASSSRTGSSGNTIYF. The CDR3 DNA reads TGCGCCAGCAGCTCCAGGACAGGGAGCTCTGGAAACACCATATATTTT.

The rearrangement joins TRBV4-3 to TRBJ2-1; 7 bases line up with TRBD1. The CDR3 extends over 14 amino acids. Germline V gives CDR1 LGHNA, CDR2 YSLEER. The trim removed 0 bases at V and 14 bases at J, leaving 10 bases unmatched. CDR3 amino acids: CASSQDQRRRGKFF. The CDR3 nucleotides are TGCGCCAGCAGCCAAGATCAGAGGCGCAGGGGGAAGTTCTTC.

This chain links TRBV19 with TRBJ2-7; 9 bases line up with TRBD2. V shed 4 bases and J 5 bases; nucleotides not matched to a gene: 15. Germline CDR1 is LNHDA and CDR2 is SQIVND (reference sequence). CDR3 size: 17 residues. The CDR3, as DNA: TGTGCCAGTAGTAAATTATGGTTGGCGGGAGGGCCTAACGAGCAGTACTTC. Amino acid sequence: CASSKLWLAGGPNEQYF.

CDR3 region: CASSRDSDGELFF. The CDR3 DNA sequence: TGTGCCAGCAGCCGGGATTCCGACGGGGAGCTGTTTTTT. The chain uses TRBV5-4 and TRBJ2-2, with D possibly TRBD2 on 5 matching bases. The CDR3 runs to 13 residues. CDR1 SGHNT and CDR2 YYREEE come from the germline V gene (reference sequence). The ends were cut back, 4 bases at V and 7 bases at J, with 11 bases in the middle.

The CDR3 is CASSPRESPTKNIQYF. DNA of the CDR3: TGTGCCAGCTCACCCCGGGAATCCCCAACCAAAAACATTCAGTACTTC. The chain links TRBV18 to TRBJ2-4, with TRBD2 as a possible D gene (5 bases). This CDR3 comprises 16 residues. V gave up 3 bases and J gave up 2 bases, with 14 bases separating them. Germline V lookup: CDR1 KGHSH, CDR2 LQKENI.

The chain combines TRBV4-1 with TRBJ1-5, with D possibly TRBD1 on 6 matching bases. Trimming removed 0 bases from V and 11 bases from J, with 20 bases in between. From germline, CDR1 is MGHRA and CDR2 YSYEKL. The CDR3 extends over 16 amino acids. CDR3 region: CASSQEVSQGQSAQHF. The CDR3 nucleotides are TGCGCCAGCAGCCAAGAAGTCTCCCAGGGGCAGAGCGCCCAGCATTTT.